Sequencing of this TCR beta chain was carried out in a study of OX40 agonist ivuxolimab in advanced cancers. Study in general: Clinicians treated patients with ivuxolimab, an agonistic anti-OX40 (CD134) antibody.

Generated by immunoSEQ multiplex PCR, the TCRdb table keeps only in-frame clones and is missing some. The sample lists over 65,000 clones, 90% to 95% seen once, with 0.32% in the top ten. There are 14 residues in the CDR3. The germline V and J ends were trimmed by 6 bases and 6 bases, with 15 bases remaining between them. In germline, CDR1 is MDHEN, CDR2 SYDVKM. The TCR originated in an adult with an advanced solid tumor such as melanoma, head and neck, liver or kidney cancer. Sequences were derived from CD4+ or CD8+ T cells sorted from blood, sampled in a trial of the OX40 agonist ivuxolimab. The chain joins TRBV28 to TRBJ1-5; maybe TRBD1 (6 bases). CDR3 in amino acids: CASRQQGPGQPQHF. The CDR3 nucleotides are TGTGCCAGCAGACAACAGGGCCCAGGTCAGCCCCAGCATTTT.